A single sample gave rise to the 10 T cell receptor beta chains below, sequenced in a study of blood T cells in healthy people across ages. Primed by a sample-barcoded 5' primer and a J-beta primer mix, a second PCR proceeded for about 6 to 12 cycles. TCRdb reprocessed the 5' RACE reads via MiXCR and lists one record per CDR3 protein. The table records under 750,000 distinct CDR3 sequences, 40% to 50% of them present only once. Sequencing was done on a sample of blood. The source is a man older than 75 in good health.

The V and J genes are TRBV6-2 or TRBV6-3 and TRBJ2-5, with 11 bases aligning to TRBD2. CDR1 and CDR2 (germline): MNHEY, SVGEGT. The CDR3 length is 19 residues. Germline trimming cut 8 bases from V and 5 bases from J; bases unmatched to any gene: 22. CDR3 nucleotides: TGTGCCAGCGAAACATCGGGACTAGCGGCTAGATCTTTCCGTGAGACCCAGTACTTC. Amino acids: CASETSGLAARSFRETQYF.

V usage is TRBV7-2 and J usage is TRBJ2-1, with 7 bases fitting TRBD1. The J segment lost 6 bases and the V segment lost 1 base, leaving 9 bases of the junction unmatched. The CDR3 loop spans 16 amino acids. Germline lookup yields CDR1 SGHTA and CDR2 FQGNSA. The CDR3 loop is CASSLGGPRGRNEQFF. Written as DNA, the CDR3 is TGTGCCAGCAGCTTAGGTGGCCCTAGGGGGCGCAATGAGCAGTTCTTC.

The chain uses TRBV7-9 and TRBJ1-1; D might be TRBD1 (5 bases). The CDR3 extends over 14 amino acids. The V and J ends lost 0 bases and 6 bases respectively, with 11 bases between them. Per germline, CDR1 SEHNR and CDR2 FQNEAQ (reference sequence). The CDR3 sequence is CASSLAGVWAEAFF. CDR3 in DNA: TGTGCCAGCAGCTTAGCGGGGGTATGGGCTGAAGCTTTCTTT.

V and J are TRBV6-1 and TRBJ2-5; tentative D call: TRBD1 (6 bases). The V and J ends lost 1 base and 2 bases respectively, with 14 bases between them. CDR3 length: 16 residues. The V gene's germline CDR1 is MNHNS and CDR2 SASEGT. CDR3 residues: CASSEVRDTSQETQYF. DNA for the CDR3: TGTGCCAGCAGTGAAGTACGGGACACCTCGCAAGAGACCCAGTACTTC.

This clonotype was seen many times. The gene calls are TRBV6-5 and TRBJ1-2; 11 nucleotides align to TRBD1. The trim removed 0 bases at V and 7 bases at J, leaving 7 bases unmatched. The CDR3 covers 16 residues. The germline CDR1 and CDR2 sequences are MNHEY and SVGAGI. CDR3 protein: CASSYSGQGVFSGYTF. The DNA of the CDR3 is TGTGCCAGCAGTTACTCGGGACAGGGGGTATTCAGTGGCTACACCTTC.

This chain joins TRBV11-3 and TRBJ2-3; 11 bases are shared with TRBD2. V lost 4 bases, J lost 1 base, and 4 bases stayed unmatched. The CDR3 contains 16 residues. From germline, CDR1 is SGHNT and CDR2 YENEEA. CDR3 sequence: CASSSGLADGTDTQYF. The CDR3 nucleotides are TGTGCCAGCAGCTCGGGACTAGCGGACGGCACAGATACGCAGTATTTT.

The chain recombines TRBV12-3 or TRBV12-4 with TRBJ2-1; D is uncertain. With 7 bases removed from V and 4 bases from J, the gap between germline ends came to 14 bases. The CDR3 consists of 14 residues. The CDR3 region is CASTRATGYNEQFF. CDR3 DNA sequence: TGTGCCAGCACCCGGGCTACCGGGTACAATGAGCAGTTCTTC.

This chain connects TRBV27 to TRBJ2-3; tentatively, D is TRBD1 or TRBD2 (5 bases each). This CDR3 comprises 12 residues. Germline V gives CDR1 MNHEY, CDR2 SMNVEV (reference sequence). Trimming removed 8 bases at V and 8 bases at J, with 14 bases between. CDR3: CASAQPGATQYF. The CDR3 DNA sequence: TGTGCCAGCGCCCAGCCCGGGGCTACGCAGTATTTT.

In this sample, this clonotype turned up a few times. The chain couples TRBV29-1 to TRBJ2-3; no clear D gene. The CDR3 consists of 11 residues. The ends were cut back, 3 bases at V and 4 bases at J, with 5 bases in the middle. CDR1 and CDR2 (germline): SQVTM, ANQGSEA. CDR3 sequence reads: CSVDSPDTQYF. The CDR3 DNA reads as TGCAGCGTTGACAGCCCAGATACGCAGTATTTT.

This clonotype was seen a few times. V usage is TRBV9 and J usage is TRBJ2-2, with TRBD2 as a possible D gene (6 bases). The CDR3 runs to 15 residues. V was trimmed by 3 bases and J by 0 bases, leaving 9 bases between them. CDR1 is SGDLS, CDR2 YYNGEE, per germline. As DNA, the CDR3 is TGTGCCAGCAGCGGCGGGACCACGAACACCGGGGAGCTGTTTTTT. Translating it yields CASSGGTTNTGELFF.